These 21 T cell receptor beta chains share one sample of origin, sequenced in a study of cytomegalovirus exposure and HLA in healthy donors. The study ran its PCR with 60 Vbeta and 13 Jbeta primers. This table comes from immunoSEQ multiplex PCR, and its TCRdb copy is limited to in-frame clones, with some not included. The sample includes roughly 160,000 clones, approximately 88% of them seen just once. The sample was PBMCs. The source of these receptors is a boy aged 2 to 10 in good health and CMV-seronegative.

The chain has TRBV30 and TRBJ2-1; TRBD2 agrees at 11 bases. Germline assignment: CDR1 GTSNPN and CDR2 SVGIG (reference sequence). The CDR3 loop spans 16 amino acids. The V segment lost 0 bases and the J segment 7 bases; nucleotides outside the gene matches: 8. CDR3 sequence: CAWSVSLAGAGNEQFF. The DNA for the CDR3 is TGTGCCTGGAGTGTGTCACTAGCGGGAGCGGGGAATGAGCAGTTCTTC.

The chain combines TRBV5-1 with TRBJ1-1; D possibly corresponds to TRBD1 (6 bases). Trimming stripped 3 bases from V and 2 bases from J, with 11 bases between. The CDR3 covers 14 residues. The V gene's germline CDR1 is SGHRS and CDR2 YFSETQ. CDR3 sequence reads: CASSSGTPNTEAFF. In DNA form, the CDR3 reads TGCGCCAGCAGCTCCGGGACACCCAACACTGAAGCTTTCTTT.

The V and J genes are TRBV9 and TRBJ2-1; 7 bases fit TRBD1. V dropped 6 bases and J dropped 8; count of bases not matched to a gene: 11. CDR3 length equals 14 residues. Germline CDR1 reads SGDLS; CDR2 reads YYNGEE. CDR3: CASTQGMFVDEQFF. The CDR3 nucleotides are TGTGCCAGCACACAGGGGATGTTCGTCGATGAGCAGTTCTTC.

The chain couples TRBV6-1 to TRBJ1-3, with D possibly matching TRBD1 (5 bases). Germline CDR1 is MNHNS and CDR2 is SASEGT. Between the trimmed V and J ends, which lost 3 bases and 6 bases, there was a span of 15 bases. CDR3 length equals 15 residues. In DNA, the CDR3 is TGTGCCAGCAGTGACGCCTGGGGGGGTGAAAACACCATATATTTT. Its translation: CASSDAWGGENTIYF.

The chain employs TRBV6-1 and TRBJ2-7, with 10 bases aligning to TRBD1. The germline CDR1 and CDR2 sequences are MNHNS and SASEGT. The CDR3 totals 14 residues. Trimming took 4 bases from V and 4 from J; bases not matched to a gene: 4. CDR3 bases: TGTGCCAGCAGTGTCCGACAGGGGGCTTACGAGCAGTACGTC. Translating it yields CASSVRQGAYEQYV.

The V call is TRBV10-1, the J call TRBJ1-1; possibly TRBD1 for D (5 bases). The CDR3 sequence is 15 residues long. Germline CDR1 is WNHNN and CDR2 is SYGVQD (reference sequence). With 4 bases removed from V and 3 bases from J, the gap between germline ends came to 15 bases. The CDR3 coding sequence is TGCGCCAGCAGTGGGTCAAGGGGAAGGGACACTGAAGCTTTCTTT. Residues: CASSGSRGRDTEAFF.

The chain employs TRBV11-2 and TRBJ2-1; a weak D match, TRBD2 (6 bases). This CDR3 has 16 residues. Trimming removed 5 bases at V and 6 bases at J, with 20 bases between. The germline V gene has CDR1 SGHAT and CDR2 FQNNGV. CDR3 DNA sequence: TGTGCCAGCAGCCCATGGGAGTGGCAGGGAGGCAATGAGCAGTTCTTC. Translation: CASSPWEWQGGNEQFF.

The chain recombines TRBV7-2 with TRBJ2-1; unclear D gene. The CDR3 extends over 13 amino acids. V lost 4 bases, J lost 3 bases, and 7 bases lay in between. Germline values: CDR1 SGHTA, CDR2 FQGNSA. CDR3 protein: CASSYRHYNEQFF. In DNA, the CDR3 is TGTGCCAGCAGCTACCGACACTACAATGAGCAGTTCTTC.

Here the CDR3 DNA reads TGTGCCAGCAGTCAAGGGTACAGGGTCGAAGGCTACACCTTC. As protein: CASSQGYRVEGYTF. The chain carries TRBV7-2 and TRBJ1-2; D may be TRBD1 (6 bases). Germline lookup yields CDR1 SGHTA and CDR2 FQGNSA. The CDR3 runs 14 residues. V was clipped by 6 bases and J by 8 bases, with 19 bases between them.

The chain joins TRBV7-2 to TRBJ2-1, with 8 nucleotides matching TRBD2. CDR3 length: 15 residues. The V segment lost 5 bases and the J segment 4 bases; nucleotides outside the gene matches: 7. Germline CDR1 is SGHTA and CDR2 is FQGNSA. The CDR3 here is CASSSGTSSYNEQFF. In DNA form, the CDR3 reads TGTGCCAGCAGCAGTGGGACTAGTTCTTACAATGAGCAGTTCTTC.

The chain recombines TRBV19 with TRBJ2-1, with 13 positions matching TRBD2. Germline-derived CDR1 and CDR2 are LNHDA and SQIVND (reference sequence). The CDR3 is 17 residues long. Losses at the gene ends were 5 bases for V and 8 bases for J; bases not matched to a gene: 12. The CDR3 nucleotides are TGTGCCAGTAGTGCGCGACTAGCGGGGGGCCCCGGGGATGAGCAGTTCTTC. The encoded protein is CASSARLAGGPGDEQFF. The whole variable domain, filled in from reference TRBV19 and TRBJ2-1, reads DGGITQSPKYLFRKEGQNVTLSCEQNLNHDAMYWYRQDPGQGLRLIYYSQIVNDFQKGDIAEGYSVSREKKESFPLTVTSAQKNPTAFYLCASSARLAGGPGDEQFFGPGTRLTVL.

This sequence joins TRBV7-6 and TRBJ2-7; the match to TRBD1 covers 9 bases. The length of the CDR3 is 15 residues. Germline trimming cut 5 bases from V and 2 bases from J; bases unmatched to any gene: 7. Germline loops: CDR1 SGHVS, CDR2 FNYEAQ. Here the CDR3 reads CASSETGGYTYEQYF. In DNA form, the CDR3 reads TGTGCCAGCAGCGAGACAGGGGGATACACCTACGAGCAGTACTTC.

This rearrangement joins TRBV2 to TRBJ2-7, with TRBD1 identical over 10 bases. V lost 6 bases to trimming and J lost 6 bases; unmatched junction nucleotides: 11. This CDR3 region has 15 residues. From germline, CDR1 is SNHLY and CDR2 FYNNEI. The CDR3 DNA sequence: TGTGCCAGCAGCTTCATGGGGGACAGGGGCGGCGAGCAGTACTTC. Amino acid sequence: CASSFMGDRGGEQYF.

This sequence joins TRBV6-1 and TRBJ2-1; D is unresolved. CDR1 and CDR2 (germline): MNHNS, SASEGT. CDR3 length: 13 amino acids. Trimming took off 5 bases at V and 5 bases at J, with 10 bases between the two ends. The CDR3 nucleotides are TGTGCCAGCAGTCCTCGACTCAACAATGAGCAGTTCTTC. Translating it yields CASSPRLNNEQFF.

The chain recombines TRBV18 with TRBJ2-1, with 12 bases lining up with TRBD2. This CDR3 is built from 16 residues. Germline-derived CDR1 and CDR2 are KGHSH and LQKENI. J lost 8 bases, V lost 2 bases, and 7 bases had no gene match. The CDR3 spells CASSPYGLAGYDEQFF. DNA of the CDR3: TGTGCCAGCTCACCATACGGACTAGCGGGGTACGATGAGCAGTTCTTC. Complete variable domain (other parts from reference TRBV18 and TRBJ2-1): NAGVMQNPRHLVRRRGQEARLRCSPMKGHSHVYWYRQLPEEGLKFMVYLQKENIIDESGMPKERFSAEFPKEGPSILRIQQVVRGDSAAYFCASSPYGLAGYDEQFFGPGTRLTVL.

The chain links TRBV5-8 to TRBJ1-1; 7 positions agree with TRBD1. Germline CDR1 is SGHTS and CDR2 is YDEGEE. The CDR3 spans 13 residues. With 5 bases clipped from V and 6 bases from J, the junction kept 7 bases outside the gene matches. The CDR3 DNA is TGTGCCAGCAGTCTGGACAGGTCAGCTGAAGCTTTCTTT. Translating it yields CASSLDRSAEAFF.

The V and J genes are TRBV27 and TRBJ1-3; TRBD1 matches at 7 bases. The CDR3 has 15 residues. Germline CDR1 reads MNHEY; CDR2 reads SMNVEV (reference sequence). V lost 3 bases and J lost 4; bases outside the gene matches: 6. CDR3 DNA sequence: TGTGCCAGCAGTTTCAAGGGGGCGTCCGGAAACACCATATATTTT. Protein: CASSFKGASGNTIYF.

This clone has just one count. This same CDR3 is encoded by further DNA sequences in the sample. For the CDR3, the DNA is TGCGCCAGCAGAAACAGGGGGCCAGACGAGGCTTTCTTT. Protein sequence: CASRNRGPDEAFF. The chain uses TRBV10-2 and TRBJ1-1, with 9 bases identical to TRBD1. The CDR3 length is 13 residues. Germline CDR1 is WSHSY and CDR2 is SAAADI. The V and J ends lost 6 bases and 11 bases, in that order; junction bases with no gene match: 10.

This sequence joins TRBV2 and TRBJ2-1; the match to TRBD2 covers 10 bases. The germline CDR1 and CDR2 sequences are SNHLY and FYNNEI. The CDR3 covers 14 residues. Unmatched junction bases numbered 4, after V lost 6 bases and J lost 5 bases. The CDR3 is CASRLAGLNNEQFF. CDR3 bases: TGTGCCAGCAGACTAGCGGGACTAAACAATGAGCAGTTCTTC.

The chain joins TRBV7-9 to TRBJ2-1; D is uncertain. V was trimmed by 6 bases and J by 9 bases, leaving 9 bases between them. Looked up from germline, CDR1 is SEHNR and CDR2 is FQNEAQ (reference sequence). This CDR3 spans 11 amino acids. CDR3 residues: CASSFSGEQFF. CDR3 sequence (DNA): TGTGCCAGCAGTTTTAGTGGTGAGCAGTTCTTC. Looking up the rest from reference TRBV7-9 and TRBJ2-1 gives the full variable domain: DTGVSQNPRHKITKRGQNVTFRCDPISEHNRLYWYRQTLGQGPEFLTYFQNEAQLEKSRLLSDRFSAERPKGSFSTLEIQRTEQGDSAMYLCASSFSGEQFFGPGTRLTVL.

J is TRBJ1-2 and V is TRBV28, with 11 bases fitting TRBD1. V was pared by 6 bases and J by 8 bases, with 8 bases of the junction left unmatched. The germline CDR1 and CDR2 sequences are MDHEN and SYDVKM. The CDR3 length is 14 residues. CDR3 sequence: CASSTPGQGGGYTF. As DNA, the CDR3 is TGTGCCAGCAGCACCCCGGGACAGGGGGGCGGCTACACCTTC.